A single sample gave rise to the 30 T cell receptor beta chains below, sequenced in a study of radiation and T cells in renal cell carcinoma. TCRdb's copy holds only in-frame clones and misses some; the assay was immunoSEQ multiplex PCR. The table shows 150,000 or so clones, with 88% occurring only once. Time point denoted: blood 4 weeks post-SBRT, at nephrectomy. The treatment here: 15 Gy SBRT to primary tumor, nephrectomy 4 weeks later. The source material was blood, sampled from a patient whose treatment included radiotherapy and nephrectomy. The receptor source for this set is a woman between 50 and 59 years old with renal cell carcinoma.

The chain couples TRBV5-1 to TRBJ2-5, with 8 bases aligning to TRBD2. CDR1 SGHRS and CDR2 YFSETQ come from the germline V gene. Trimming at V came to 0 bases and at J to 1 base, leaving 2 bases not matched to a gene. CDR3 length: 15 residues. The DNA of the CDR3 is TGCGCCAGCAGCTTGGAAGCGGGGGTCCAAGAGACCCAGTACTTC. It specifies CASSLEAGVQETQYF.

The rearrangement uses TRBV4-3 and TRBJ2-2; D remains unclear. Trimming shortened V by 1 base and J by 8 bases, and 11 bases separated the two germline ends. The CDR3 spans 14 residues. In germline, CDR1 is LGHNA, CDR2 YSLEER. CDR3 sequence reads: CASSQAALWGELFF. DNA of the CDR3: TGCGCCAGCAGCCAAGCCGCTTTGTGGGGGGAGCTGTTTTTT.

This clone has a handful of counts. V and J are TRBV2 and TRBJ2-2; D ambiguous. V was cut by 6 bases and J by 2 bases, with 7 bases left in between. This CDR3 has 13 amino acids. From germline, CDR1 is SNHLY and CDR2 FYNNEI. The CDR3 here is CASRYTNTGELFF. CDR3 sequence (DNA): TGTGCCAGCAGATACACAAACACCGGGGAGCTGTTTTTT.

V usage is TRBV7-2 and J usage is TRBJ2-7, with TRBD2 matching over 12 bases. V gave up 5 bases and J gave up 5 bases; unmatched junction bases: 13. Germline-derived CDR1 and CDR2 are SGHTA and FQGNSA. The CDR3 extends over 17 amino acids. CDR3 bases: TGTGCCAGCAGCCGAGAGCTAACTAGCGGGGGGATGAACGAGCAGTACTTC. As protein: CASSRELTSGGMNEQYF.

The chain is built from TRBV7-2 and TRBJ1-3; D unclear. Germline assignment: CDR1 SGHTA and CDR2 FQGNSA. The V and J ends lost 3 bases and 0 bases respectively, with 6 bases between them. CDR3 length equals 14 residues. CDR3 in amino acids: CASSFGLSGNTIYF. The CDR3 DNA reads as TGTGCCAGCAGCTTCGGTCTCTCTGGAAACACCATATATTTT.

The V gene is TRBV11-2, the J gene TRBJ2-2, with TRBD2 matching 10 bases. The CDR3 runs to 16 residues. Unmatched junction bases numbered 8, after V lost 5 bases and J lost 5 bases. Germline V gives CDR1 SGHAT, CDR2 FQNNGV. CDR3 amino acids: CASSQQRGGNTGELFF. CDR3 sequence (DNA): TGTGCCAGCAGCCAACAGCGGGGGGGCAATACCGGGGAGCTGTTTTTT.

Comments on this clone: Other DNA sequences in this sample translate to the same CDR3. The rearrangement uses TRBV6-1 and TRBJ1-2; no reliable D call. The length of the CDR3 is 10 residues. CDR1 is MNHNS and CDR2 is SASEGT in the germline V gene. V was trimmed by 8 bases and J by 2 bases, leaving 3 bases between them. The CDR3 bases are TGTGCCAGCTACAACTATGGCTACACCTTC. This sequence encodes CASYNYGYTF.

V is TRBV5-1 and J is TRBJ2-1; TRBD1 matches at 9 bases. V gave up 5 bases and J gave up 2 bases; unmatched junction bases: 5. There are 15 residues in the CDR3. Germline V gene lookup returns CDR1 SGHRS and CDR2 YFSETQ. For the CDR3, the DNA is TGCGCCAGCAGACCCGGGACAGGGACCTACAATGAGCAGTTCTTC. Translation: CASRPGTGTYNEQFF.

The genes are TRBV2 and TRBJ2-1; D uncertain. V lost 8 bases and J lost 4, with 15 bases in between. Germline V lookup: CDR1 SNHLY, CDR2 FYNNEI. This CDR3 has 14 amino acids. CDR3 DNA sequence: TGTGCCAGCCTCGGGTCCCCAAAGTACAATGAGCAGTTCTTC. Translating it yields CASLGSPKYNEQFF.

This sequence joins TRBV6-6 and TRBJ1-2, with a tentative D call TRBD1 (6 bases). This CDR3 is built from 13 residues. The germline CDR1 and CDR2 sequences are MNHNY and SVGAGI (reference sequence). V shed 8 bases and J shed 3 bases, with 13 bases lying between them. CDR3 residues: CASHPNRDYGYTF. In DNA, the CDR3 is TGTGCCAGCCACCCGAACAGGGACTATGGCTACACCTTC.

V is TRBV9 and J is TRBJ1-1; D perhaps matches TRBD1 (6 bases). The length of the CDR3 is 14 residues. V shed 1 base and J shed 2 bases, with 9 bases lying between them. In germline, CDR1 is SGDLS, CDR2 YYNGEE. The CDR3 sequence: CASSVRTVNTEAFF. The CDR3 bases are TGTGCCAGCAGCGTAAGGACAGTTAACACTGAAGCTTTCTTT.

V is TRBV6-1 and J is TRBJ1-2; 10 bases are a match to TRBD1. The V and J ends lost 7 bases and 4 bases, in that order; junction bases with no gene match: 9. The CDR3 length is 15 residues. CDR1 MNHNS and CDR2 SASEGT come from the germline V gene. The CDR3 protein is CASIPNRTGGYGYTF. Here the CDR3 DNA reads TGTGCCAGCATCCCAAATCGGACAGGGGGCTATGGCTACACCTTC.

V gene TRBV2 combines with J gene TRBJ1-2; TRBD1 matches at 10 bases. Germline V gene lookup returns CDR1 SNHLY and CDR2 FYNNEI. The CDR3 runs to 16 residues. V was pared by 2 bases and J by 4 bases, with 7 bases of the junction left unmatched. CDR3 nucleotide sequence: TGTGCCAGCAGTGAATTCGGACAGGGGGACTTCTATGGCTACACCTTC. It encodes CASSEFGQGDFYGYTF. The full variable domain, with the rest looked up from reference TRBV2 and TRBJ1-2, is EPEVTQTPSHQVTQMGQEVILRCVPISNHLYFYWYRQILGQKVEFLVSFYNNEISEKSEIFDDQFSVERPDGSNFTLKIRSTKLEDSAMYFCASSEFGQGDFYGYTFGSGTRLTVV.

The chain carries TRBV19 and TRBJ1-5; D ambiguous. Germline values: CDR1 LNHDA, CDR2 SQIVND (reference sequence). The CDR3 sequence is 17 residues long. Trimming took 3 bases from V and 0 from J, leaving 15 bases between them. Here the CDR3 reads CASSIYNVELSNQPQHF. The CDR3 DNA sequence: TGTGCCAGTAGTATCTATAACGTGGAGCTTAGCAATCAGCCCCAGCATTTT.

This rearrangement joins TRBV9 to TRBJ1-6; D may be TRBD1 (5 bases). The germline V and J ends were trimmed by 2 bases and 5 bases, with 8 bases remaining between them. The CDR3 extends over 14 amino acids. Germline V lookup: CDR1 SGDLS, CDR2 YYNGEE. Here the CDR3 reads CASSVRQNNSPLHF. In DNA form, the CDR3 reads TGTGCCAGCAGCGTCCGACAGAATAATTCACCCCTCCACTTT.

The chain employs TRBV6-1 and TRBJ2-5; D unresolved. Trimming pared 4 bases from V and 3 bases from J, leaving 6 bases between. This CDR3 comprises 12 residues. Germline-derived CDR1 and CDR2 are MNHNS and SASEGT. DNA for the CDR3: TGTGCCAGCAGTGGGAGCGAAGAGACCCAGTACTTC. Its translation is CASSGSEETQYF.

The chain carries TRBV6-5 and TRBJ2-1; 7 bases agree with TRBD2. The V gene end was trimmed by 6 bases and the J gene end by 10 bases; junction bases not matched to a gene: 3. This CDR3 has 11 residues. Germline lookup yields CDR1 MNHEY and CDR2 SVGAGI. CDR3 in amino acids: CASSPGLEQFF. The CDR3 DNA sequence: TGTGCCAGCAGCCCGGGACTAGAGCAGTTCTTC.

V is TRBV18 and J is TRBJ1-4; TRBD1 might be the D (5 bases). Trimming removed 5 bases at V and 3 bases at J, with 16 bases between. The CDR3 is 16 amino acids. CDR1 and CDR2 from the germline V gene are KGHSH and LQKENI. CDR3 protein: CASSSGLSGSNEKLFF. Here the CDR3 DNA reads TGTGCCAGCTCATCAGGGCTGTCCGGTTCTAATGAAAAACTGTTTTTT.

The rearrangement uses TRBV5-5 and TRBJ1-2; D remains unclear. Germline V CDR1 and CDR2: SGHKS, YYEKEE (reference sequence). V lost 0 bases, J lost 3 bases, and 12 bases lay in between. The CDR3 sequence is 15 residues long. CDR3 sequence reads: CASSLEVGWDYGYTF. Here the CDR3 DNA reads TGTGCCAGCAGCTTGGAGGTAGGATGGGACTATGGCTACACCTTC.

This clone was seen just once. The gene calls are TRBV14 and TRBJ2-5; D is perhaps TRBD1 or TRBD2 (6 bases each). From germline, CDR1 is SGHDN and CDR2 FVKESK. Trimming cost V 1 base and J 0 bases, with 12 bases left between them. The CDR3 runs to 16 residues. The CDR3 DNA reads TGTGCCAGCAGCCAAGTTGGGGGGCTGTACCAAGAGACCCAGTACTTC. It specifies CASSQVGGLYQETQYF.

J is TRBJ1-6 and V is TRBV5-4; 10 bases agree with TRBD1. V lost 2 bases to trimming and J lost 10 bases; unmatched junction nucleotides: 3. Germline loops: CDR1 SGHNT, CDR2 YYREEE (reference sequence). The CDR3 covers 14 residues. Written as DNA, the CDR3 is TGTGCCAGCAGCTTAGGGACAGGGGTATCACCCCTCCACTTT. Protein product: CASSLGTGVSPLHF.

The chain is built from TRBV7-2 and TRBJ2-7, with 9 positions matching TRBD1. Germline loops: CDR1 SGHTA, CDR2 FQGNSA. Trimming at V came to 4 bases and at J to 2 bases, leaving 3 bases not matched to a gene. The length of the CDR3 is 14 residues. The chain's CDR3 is CASSSYRGPYEQYF. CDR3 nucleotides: TGTGCCAGCAGCTCGTACAGGGGGCCCTACGAGCAGTACTTC. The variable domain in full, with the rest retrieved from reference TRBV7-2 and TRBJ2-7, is GAGVSQSPSNKVTEKGKDVELRCDPISGHTALYWYRQSLGQGLEFLIYFQGNSAPDKSGLPSDRFSAERTGGSVSTLTIQRTQQEDSAVYLCASSSYRGPYEQYFGPGTRLTVT.

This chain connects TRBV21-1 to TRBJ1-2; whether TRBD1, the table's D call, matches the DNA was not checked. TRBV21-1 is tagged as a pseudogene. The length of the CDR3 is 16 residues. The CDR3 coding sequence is TGTGCCAGCAGCAAAGCTCGGGGACAGTTAAACTATGGCTACACCTTC. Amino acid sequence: CASSKARGQLNYGYTF.

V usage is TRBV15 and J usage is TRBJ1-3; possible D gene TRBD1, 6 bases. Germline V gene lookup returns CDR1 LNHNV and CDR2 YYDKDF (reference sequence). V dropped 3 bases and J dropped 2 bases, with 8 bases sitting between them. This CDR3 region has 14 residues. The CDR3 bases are TGTGCCACCAGCAGGAGGGGGGCTGGAAACACCATATATTTT. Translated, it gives CATSRRGAGNTIYF. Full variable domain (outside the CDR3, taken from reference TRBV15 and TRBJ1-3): DAMVIQNPRYQVTQFGKPVTLSCSQTLNHNVMYWYQQKSSQAPKLLFHYYDKDFNNEADTPDNFQSRRPNTSFCFLDIRSPGLGDTAMYLCATSRRGAGNTIYFGEGSWLTVV.

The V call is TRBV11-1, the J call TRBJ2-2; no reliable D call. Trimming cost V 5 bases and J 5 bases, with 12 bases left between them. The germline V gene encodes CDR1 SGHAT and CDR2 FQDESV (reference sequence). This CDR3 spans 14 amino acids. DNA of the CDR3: TGTGCCAGCAGCCCCTTCGAACTGACCGGGGAGCTGTTTTTT. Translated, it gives CASSPFELTGELFF.

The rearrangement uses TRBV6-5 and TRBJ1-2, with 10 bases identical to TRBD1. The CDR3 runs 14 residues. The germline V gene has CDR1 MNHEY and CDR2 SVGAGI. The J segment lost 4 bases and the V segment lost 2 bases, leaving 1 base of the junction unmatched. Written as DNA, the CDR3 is TGTGCCAGCAGTTACGGGGACAGGGGCTATGGCTACACCTTC. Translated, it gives CASSYGDRGYGYTF.

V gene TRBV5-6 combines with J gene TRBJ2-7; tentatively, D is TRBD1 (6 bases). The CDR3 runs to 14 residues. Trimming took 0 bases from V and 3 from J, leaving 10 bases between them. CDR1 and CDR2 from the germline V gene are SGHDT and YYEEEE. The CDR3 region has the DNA TGTGCCAGCAGCTTGGCACTAGGGGGCTACGAGCAGTACTTC. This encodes CASSLALGGYEQYF.

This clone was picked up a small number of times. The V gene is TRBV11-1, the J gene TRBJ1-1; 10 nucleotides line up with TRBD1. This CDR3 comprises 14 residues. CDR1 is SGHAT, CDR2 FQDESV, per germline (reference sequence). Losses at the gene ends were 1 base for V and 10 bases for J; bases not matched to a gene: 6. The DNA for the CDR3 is TGTGCCAGCAGCTTAGAAAGACAGGGGGCCACAGCTTTCTTT. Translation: CASSLERQGATAFF.

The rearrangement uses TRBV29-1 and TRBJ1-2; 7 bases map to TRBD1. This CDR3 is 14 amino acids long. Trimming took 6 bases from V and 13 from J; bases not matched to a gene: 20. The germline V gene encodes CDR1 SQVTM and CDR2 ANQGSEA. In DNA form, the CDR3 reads TGCAGCGTCGAGTGGTCCGGGACAGCTGGCGGAGGCACCTTC. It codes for CSVEWSGTAGGGTF.

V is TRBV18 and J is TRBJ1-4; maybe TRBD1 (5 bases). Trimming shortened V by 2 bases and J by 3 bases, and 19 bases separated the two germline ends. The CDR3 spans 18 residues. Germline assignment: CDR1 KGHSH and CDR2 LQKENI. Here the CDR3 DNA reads TGTGCCAGCTCACCAAGGGTCGGGACGCAGGGTCCTAATGAAAAACTGTTTTTT. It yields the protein CASSPRVGTQGPNEKLFF.